The clone carrying this TCR beta chain was observed a single time. These data originate in a study of blood T cell repertoires in COVID-19. As for the study in general: Acute-phase and convalescent COVID-19 samples originated in the United States, Italy and Spain. In each case, the material was cDNA or gDNA derived from T cells, B-cell-depleted T cells, or PBMCs.

In the study's own analysis: Nucleated cell number was recorded as an estimate derived from reference gene primer amplification. The table came from immunoSEQ multiplex PCR; TCRdb's copy has only in-frame clones and leaves some out. That table furnishes V, J and clone size, whereas the DNA furnished D and trimming. The data show about 150,000 clones, 85% to 90% seen once. This TCR derives from a man in his fifties or sixties with active or convalescent COVID-19. Material: peripheral blood.

This chain's CDR3 is CASSRDRGPSQETQYF. The CDR3 DNA sequence: TGTGCCAGCTCCCGGGACAGGGGCCCCTCCCAAGAGACCCAGTACTTC. The chain links TRBV2 to TRBJ2-5; TRBD1 agrees at 10 bases. V dropped 8 bases and J dropped 1; count of bases not matched to a gene: 10. The CDR3 contains 16 residues. The germline gives CDR1 SNHLY, CDR2 FYNNEI.